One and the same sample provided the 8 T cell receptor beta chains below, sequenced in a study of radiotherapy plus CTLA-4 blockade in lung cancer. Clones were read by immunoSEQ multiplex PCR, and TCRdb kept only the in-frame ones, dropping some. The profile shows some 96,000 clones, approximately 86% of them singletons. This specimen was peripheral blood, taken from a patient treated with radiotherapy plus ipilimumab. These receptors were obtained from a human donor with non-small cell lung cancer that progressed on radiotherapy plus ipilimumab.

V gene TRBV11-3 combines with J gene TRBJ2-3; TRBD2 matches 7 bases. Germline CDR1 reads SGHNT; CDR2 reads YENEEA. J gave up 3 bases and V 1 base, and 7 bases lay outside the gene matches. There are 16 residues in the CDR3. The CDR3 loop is CASSLVAGVDTDTQYF. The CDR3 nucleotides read TGTGCCAGCAGCTTAGTGGCGGGAGTTGATACAGATACGCAGTATTTT.

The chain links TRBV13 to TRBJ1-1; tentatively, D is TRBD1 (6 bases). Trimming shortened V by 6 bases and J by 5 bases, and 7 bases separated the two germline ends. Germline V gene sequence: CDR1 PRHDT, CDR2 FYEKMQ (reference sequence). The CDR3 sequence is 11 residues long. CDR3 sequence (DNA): TGTGCCAGCAGTCAGGGGACTGAAGCTTTCTTT. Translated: CASSQGTEAFF.

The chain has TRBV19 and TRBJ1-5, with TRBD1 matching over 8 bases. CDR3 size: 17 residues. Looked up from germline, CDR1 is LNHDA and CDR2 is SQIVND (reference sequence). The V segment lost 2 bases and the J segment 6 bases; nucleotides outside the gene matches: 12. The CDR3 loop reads CASSIRPGAGGSQPQHF. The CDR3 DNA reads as TGTGCCAGTAGTATACGCCCAGGGGCAGGGGGCAGTCAGCCCCAGCATTTT.

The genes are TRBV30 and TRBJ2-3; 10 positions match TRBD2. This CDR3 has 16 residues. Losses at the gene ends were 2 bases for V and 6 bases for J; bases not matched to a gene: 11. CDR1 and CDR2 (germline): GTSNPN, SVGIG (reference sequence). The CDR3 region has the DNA TGTGCCTGGAGTCATAGGGCTAGCGGGAGTGGCGATACGCAGTATTTT. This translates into CAWSHRASGSGDTQYF.

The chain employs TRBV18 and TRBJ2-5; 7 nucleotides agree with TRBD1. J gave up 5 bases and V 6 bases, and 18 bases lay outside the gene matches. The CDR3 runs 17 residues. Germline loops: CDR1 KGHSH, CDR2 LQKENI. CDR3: CASSPSLQGPPSETQYF. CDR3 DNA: TGTGCCAGCTCGCCGTCACTACAGGGGCCCCCATCGGAGACCCAGTACTTC.

The CDR3 loop reads CASSPRDRTYEQYF. The CDR3 nucleotides are TGTGCCAGCAGCCCCCGGGACAGGACCTACGAGCAGTACTTC. The chain joins TRBV7-9 to TRBJ2-7; 8 bases align to TRBD1. J gave up 2 bases and V 5 bases, and 5 bases lay outside the gene matches. CDR3 length equals 14 residues. Germline lookup yields CDR1 SEHNR and CDR2 FQNEAQ (reference sequence).

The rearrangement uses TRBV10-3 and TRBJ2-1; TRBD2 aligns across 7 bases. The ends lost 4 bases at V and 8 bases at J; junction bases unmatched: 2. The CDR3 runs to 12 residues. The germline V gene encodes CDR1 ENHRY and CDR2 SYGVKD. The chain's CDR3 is CAISGDYHEQFF. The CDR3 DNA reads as TGTGCCATCAGTGGGGACTATCATGAGCAGTTCTTC.

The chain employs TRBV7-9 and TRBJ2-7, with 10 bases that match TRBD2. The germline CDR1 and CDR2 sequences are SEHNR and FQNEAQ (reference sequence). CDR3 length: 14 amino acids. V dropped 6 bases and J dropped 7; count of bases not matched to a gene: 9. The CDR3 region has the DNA TGTGCCAGCAGTCCTAGCGGGAGATCGGAGGAGCAGTACTTC. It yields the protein CASSPSGRSEEQYF. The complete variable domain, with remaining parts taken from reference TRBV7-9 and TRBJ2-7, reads DTGVSQNPRHKITKRGQNVTFRCDPISEHNRLYWYRQTLGQGPEFLTYFQNEAQLEKSRLLSDRFSAERPKGSFSTLEIQRTEQGDSAMYLCASSPSGRSEEQYFGPGTRLTVT.